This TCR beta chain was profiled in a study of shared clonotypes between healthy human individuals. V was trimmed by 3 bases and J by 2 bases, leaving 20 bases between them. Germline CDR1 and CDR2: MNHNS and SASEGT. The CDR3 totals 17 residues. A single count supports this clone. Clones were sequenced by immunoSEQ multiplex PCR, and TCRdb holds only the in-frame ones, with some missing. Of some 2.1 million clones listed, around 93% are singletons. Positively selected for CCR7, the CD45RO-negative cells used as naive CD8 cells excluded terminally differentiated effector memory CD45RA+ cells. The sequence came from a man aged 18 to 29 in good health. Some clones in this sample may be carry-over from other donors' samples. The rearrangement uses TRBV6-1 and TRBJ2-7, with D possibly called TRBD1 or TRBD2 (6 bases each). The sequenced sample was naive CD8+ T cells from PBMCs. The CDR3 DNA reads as TGTGCCAGCAGTGATTTCCCCGGGGGACACTCGACCTACGAGCAGTACTTC. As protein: CASSDFPGGHSTYEQYF.